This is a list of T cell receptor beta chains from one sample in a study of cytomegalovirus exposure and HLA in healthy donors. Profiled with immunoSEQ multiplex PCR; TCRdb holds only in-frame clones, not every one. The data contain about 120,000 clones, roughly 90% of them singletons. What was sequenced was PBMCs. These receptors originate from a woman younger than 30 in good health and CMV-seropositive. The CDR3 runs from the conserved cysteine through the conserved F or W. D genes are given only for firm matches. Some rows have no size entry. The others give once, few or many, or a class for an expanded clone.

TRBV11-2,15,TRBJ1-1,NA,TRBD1,CASSHRTGGKTEAFF,TGTGCCAGCAGCCATCGGACAGGGGGTAAAACTGAAGCTTTCTTT
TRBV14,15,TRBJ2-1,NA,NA,CASSPRAADLNEQFF,TGTGCCAGCAGCCCGAGGGCCGCAGACCTCAATGAGCAGTTCTTC
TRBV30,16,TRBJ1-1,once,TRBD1,CAWRGQALVPNTEAFF,TGTGCCTGGAGGGGACAGGCTCTCGTCCCGAACACTGAAGCTTTCTTT
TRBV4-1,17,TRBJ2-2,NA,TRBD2,CASSALAGGKLTGELFF,TGCGCCAGCAGCGCTCTAGCGGGGGGCAAACTCACCGGGGAGCTGTTTTTT
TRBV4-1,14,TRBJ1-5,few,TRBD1,CASSPYRGGQPQHF,TGCGCCAGCAGCCCCTACAGGGGTGGTCAGCCCCAGCATTTT
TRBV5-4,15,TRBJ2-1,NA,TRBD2,CASSPGTSGNHEQFF,TGTGCCAGCAGCCCCGGGACTAGCGGGAACCATGAGCAGTTCTTC
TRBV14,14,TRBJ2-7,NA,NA,CASSQDLGGSEQYF,TGTGCCAGCAGCCAAGATCTAGGTGGGAGCGAGCAGTACTTC
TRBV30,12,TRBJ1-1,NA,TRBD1,CAWSGGGTEAFF,TGTGCCTGGTCAGGGGGTGGGACTGAAGCTTTCTTT
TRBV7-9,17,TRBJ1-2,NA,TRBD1,CASSFRAGGVLTYGYTF,TGTGCCAGCAGCTTTAGGGCAGGGGGCGTCCTGACCTATGGCTACACCTTC
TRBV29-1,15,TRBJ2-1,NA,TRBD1,CSVTTGTGAYNEQFF,TGCAGCGTGACAACCGGGACAGGGGCGTACAATGAGCAGTTCTTC
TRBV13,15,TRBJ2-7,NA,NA,CASSYSHVLPYEQYF,TGTGCCAGCAGCTACAGTCACGTACTTCCCTACGAGCAGTACTTC
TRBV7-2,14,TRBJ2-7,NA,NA,CASSLAGATYEQYF,TGTGCCAGCAGCTTAGCTGGGGCCACCTACGAGCAGTACTTC
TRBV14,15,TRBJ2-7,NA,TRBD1,CASSQKLGQNYEQYF,TGTGCCAGCAGCCAAAAACTGGGACAGAACTACGAGCAGTACTTC
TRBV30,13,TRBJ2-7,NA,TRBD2,CAWSHSGAYEQYF,TGTGCCTGGAGTCATAGCGGGGCTTACGAGCAGTACTTC
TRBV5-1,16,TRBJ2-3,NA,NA,CASSLDGSAFTDTQYF,TGCGCCAGCAGCTTAGACGGGAGTGCTTTTACAGATACGCAGTATTTT